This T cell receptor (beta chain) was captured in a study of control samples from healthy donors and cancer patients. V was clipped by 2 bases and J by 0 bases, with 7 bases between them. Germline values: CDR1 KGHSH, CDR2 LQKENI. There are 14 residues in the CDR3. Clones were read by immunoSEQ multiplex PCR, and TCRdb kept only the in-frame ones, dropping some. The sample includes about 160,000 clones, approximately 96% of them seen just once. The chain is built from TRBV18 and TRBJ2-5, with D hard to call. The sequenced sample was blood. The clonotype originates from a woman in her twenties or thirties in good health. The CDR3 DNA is TGTGCCAGCTCACCAATCCAGAACCAAGAGACCCAGTACTTC. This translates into CASSPIQNQETQYF.